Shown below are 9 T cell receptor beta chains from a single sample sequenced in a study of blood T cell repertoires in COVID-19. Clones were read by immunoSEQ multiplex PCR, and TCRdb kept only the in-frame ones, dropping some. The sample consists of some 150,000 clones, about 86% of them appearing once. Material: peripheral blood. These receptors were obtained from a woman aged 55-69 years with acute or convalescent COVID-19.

The CDR3 here is CASSYDSSYNEQFF. The CDR3 DNA sequence: TGTGCCAGCAGCTACGATAGCTCCTACAATGAGCAGTTCTTC. V gene TRBV7-2 combines with J gene TRBJ2-1; the D is unclear. The CDR3 totals 14 residues. CDR1 and CDR2 from the germline V gene are SGHTA and FQGNSA. With 4 bases removed from V and 0 bases from J, the gap between germline ends came to 7 bases.

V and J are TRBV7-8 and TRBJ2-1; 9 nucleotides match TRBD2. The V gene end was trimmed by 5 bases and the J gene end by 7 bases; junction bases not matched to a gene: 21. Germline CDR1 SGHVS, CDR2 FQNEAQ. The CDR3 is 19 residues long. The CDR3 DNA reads TGTGCCAGCAGCCTCCCTCGAGGGGTAGCGGGGGCCGATAGGAATGAGCAGTTCTTC. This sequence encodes CASSLPRGVAGADRNEQFF.

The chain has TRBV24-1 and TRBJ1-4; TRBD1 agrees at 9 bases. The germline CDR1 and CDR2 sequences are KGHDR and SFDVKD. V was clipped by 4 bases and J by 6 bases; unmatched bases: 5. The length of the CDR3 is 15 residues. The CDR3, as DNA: TGTGCCACCAGTGAGTCGACAGGGGGTTATGAAAAACTGTTTTTT. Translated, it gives CATSESTGGYEKLFF.

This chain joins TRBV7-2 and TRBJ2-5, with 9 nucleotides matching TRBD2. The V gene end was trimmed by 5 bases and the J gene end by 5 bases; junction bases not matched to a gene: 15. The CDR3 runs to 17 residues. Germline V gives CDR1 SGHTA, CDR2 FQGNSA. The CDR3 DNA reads TGTGCCAGCAGCCCTTACTTAGCGGGGGTTGGATTGGAGACCCAGTACTTC. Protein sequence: CASSPYLAGVGLETQYF.

The CDR3 here is CASSYSSRITGELFF. As DNA, the CDR3 is TGTGCCAGCAGTTACTCCAGCAGGATCACCGGGGAGCTGTTTTTT. The chain recombines TRBV6-6 with TRBJ2-2, with D hard to call. Between the trimmed V and J ends, which lost 0 bases and 4 bases, there was a span of 9 bases. The CDR3 sequence is 15 residues long. CDR1 and CDR2 from the germline V gene are MNHNY and SVGAGI (reference sequence).

The CDR3, as DNA: TGTGCCAGCAGCTTAGCGCGACAGGCGACGAGTCTGAATCAGCCCCAGCATTTT. It translates to CASSLARQATSLNQPQHF. The chain has TRBV7-6 and TRBJ1-5, with D possibly TRBD1 on 6 matching bases. Germline CDR1 is SGHVS and CDR2 is FNYEAQ. V lost 0 bases and J lost 4, with 19 bases in between. The CDR3 extends over 18 amino acids.

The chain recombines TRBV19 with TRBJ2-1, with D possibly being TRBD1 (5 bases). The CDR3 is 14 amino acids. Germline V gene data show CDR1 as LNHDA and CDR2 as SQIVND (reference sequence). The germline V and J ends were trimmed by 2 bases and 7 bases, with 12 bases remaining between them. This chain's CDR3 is CASSIPGRDNEQFF. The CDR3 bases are TGTGCCAGTAGTATACCGGGCAGGGATAATGAGCAGTTCTTC. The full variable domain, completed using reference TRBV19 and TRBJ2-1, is DGGITQSPKYLFRKEGQNVTLSCEQNLNHDAMYWYRQDPGQGLRLIYYSQIVNDFQKGDIAEGYSVSREKKESFPLTVTSAQKNPTAFYLCASSIPGRDNEQFFGPGTRLTVL.

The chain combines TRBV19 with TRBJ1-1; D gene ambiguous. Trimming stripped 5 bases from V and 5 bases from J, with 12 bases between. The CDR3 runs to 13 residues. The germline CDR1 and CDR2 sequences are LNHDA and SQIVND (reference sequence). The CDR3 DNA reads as TGTGCCAGTAGTGTTAAGGGAGGGACTGAAGCTTTCTTT. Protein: CASSVKGGTEAFF.

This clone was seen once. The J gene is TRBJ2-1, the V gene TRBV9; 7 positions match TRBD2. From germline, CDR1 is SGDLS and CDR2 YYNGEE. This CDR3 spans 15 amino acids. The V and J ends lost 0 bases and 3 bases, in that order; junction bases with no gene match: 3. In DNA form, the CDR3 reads TGTGCCAGCAGCGTAGGAGCGGGGCTCTACAATGAGCAGTTCTTC. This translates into CASSVGAGLYNEQFF.